This T cell receptor beta chain originates from a study of read filtering for tumor transcriptome and immune sequencing. Study-level information: TCR-mapped reads were about 4.05 to 10.27 million with IR-seq versus roughly 75 to 1,400 with RNA-seq.

From roughly 0.4 ug of RNA, a library with molecular barcoded alpha/delta and beta/gamma adaptors was made. TCRdb analysed the reads with MiXCR anew, one entry per CDR3 protein. The data show about 63,000 distinct CDR3 sequences, 14% seen once. Study-level results: About four fifths of IR-seq clonotypes had a single read, yet these held around 4% of reads. The sorted CD138-negative fraction was a mixed bone marrow immune population, not purified T cells. RNA-seq captured clonotypes less deeply and reliably than IR-seq.

The sample holds many counts of this clonotype. What it binds is not known. The CDR3 extends over 20 amino acids. The germline CDR1 and CDR2 sequences are SEHNR and FQNEAQ (reference sequence). The sequenced sample was a population of CD138-negative cells sorted from bone marrow. This clonotype was obtained from a donor aged 40 or older with multiple myeloma. This chain uses TRBV7-9 with TRBJ2-5; TRBD1 is a possible D gene (6 bases). The CDR3, as DNA: TGTGCAGCGCTGACCCGTCCCCGGCAGGGGTTATGGACTTTCCAAGAGACCCAGTACTTC. It translates to CAALTRPRQGLWTFQETQYF.